This T cell receptor (beta chain) stems from a study of T cell changes during pregnancy in multiple sclerosis. Assay used: immunoSEQ multiplex PCR; TCRdb lists only in-frame clones, some missing. Of some 29,000 clones in the sample, about nine tenths are singletons; the top ten hold 0.45% to 0.7%. The sample here was CD4+ T cells from peripheral blood mononuclear cells, taken in the first trimester of pregnancy. This TCR derives from a female donor in good health, enrolled as a control in a pregnancy study.

CDR3 DNA: TGTGCCAGCAGCTTAAGGGGAGGGTCAACTAATGAAAAACTGTTTTTT. It is translated as CASSLRGGSTNEKLFF. This chain links TRBV7-6 with TRBJ1-4, with a weak D call TRBD1 (5 bases). Germline lookup yields CDR1 SGHVS and CDR2 FNYEAQ. Trimming shortened V by 2 bases and J by 0 bases, and 10 bases separated the two germline ends. This CDR3 contains 16 residues.